This TCR beta chain was profiled in a study of shared clonotypes between healthy human individuals. Germline trimming cut 6 bases from V and 1 base from J; bases unmatched to any gene: 6. CDR1 SGHNT and CDR2 YYREEE come from the germline V gene (reference sequence). There are 16 residues in the CDR3. The data were produced by immunoSEQ multiplex PCR, yet TCRdb's version contains in-frame clones alone and is incomplete. The data show about 1.5 million clones, around 97% seen once. This TCR came from a man aged 25-45 years in good health. The sequenced material came from naive CD4+ T cells sorted from blood. The subset here: CD45RA+ positively selected. The rearrangement joins TRBV5-4 to TRBJ2-2, with 10 bases that match TRBD2. The CDR3 bases are TGTGCCAGCACCCCGGGACTAGCGATGAACACCGGGGAGCTGTTTTTT. It is translated as CASTPGLAMNTGELFF.